This section outlines one T cell receptor (beta chain) sequence together with its context. What it binds is unknown. This sample is drawn from a study of cytomegalovirus exposure and HLA in healthy donors. Study in general: The Caucasian-associated ancestry cluster held roughly 78% of roughly 370 genotyped donors. Broader study findings: Analysis performed later found 16,951 TCR beta sequences associated with HLA alleles at 0.05 false discovery rate.

CDR3 size: 16 residues. The germline V and J ends were trimmed by 1 base and 0 bases, with 10 bases remaining between them. Per germline, CDR1 MGHRA and CDR2 YSYEKL. Donors in the study were healthy people who gave bone marrow. Primers included in the PCR were 60 Vbeta and 13 Jbeta primers. Sequenced by immunoSEQ multiplex PCR; TCRdb stores in-frame clones only, minus some. The sample lists some 96,000 clones; 78% were seen once. This chain joins TRBV4-1 and TRBJ1-3; no clear D gene. The receptor's source is a woman aged 60-70 years in good health and CMV-seronegative. Sequences were obtained from PBMCs. The DNA for the CDR3 is TGCGCCAGCAGCCAAGCACAGTTGAGCTCTGGAAACACCATATATTTT. Residues: CASSQAQLSSGNTIYF.